A selection of T cell receptor beta chains follows, all from one sample in a study of blood T cell repertoires in COVID-19. This table comes from immunoSEQ multiplex PCR, and its TCRdb copy is limited to in-frame clones, with some not included. Counted here are under 300,000 clones, around nine tenths occurring once; the ten biggest clones make up more than 0.65%. The sequencing input was peripheral blood. These receptor sequences come from a man aged 30 to 45 with COVID-19, enrolled during active disease. Each CDR3 is given without its conserved first and last residue. Fields, in order: V gene, J gene, CDR3 protein.

V gene: TRBV19; J gene: TRBJ2-3; CDR3 protein: ASRELAGGTDTQY
V gene: TRBV18; J gene: TRBJ2-5; CDR3 protein: ASSPRQGRGETQY
V gene: TRBV30; J gene: TRBJ1-5; CDR3 protein: AWSVRDEQPQH
V gene: TRBV12-3/TRBV12-4; J gene: TRBJ1-2; CDR3 protein: ASTGTGDGYT
V gene: TRBV5-4; J gene: TRBJ2-5; CDR3 protein: ASSLAGVRETQY
V gene: TRBV19; J gene: TRBJ1-5; CDR3 protein: ASNAGTGFSNQPQH
V gene: TRBV15; J gene: TRBJ2-1; CDR3 protein: ATSPFNRETEQF
V gene: TRBV30; J gene: TRBJ2-3; CDR3 protein: AWSVEWGDSSTDTQY
V gene: TRBV4-1; J gene: TRBJ2-3; CDR3 protein: ASSLRGSGGINPSTDTQY
V gene: TRBV3-1/TRBV3-2; J gene: TRBJ2-1; CDR3 protein: ASSQLGQRNNEQF
V gene: TRBV10-3; J gene: TRBJ2-7; CDR3 protein: AIGGGLAGIYEQY
V gene: TRBV2; J gene: TRBJ1-1; CDR3 protein: ASSVTGQDTEAF
V gene: TRBV5-5; J gene: TRBJ1-1; CDR3 protein: ASSPYTGMNTEAF
V gene: TRBV10-2; J gene: TRBJ1-2; CDR3 protein: ASSPGQGRIYGYT
V gene: TRBV6-5; J gene: TRBJ1-2; CDR3 protein: ASSYSRQGANYGYT
V gene: TRBV5-6; J gene: TRBJ1-2; CDR3 protein: ASSLGPGQGVGYT